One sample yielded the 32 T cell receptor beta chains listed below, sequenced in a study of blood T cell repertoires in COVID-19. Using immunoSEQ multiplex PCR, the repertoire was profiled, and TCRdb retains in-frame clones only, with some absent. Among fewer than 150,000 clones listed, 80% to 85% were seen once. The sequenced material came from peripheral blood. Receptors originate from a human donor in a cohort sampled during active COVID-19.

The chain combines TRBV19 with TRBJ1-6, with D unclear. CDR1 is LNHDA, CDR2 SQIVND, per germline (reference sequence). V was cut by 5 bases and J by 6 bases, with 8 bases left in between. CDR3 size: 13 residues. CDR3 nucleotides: TGTGCCAGTAGTCTCAGTCGTAATTCACCCCTCCACTTT. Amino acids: CASSLSRNSPLHF.

The CDR3 region is CASSYGLLGTDTQYF. The DNA of the CDR3 is TGTGCCAGCAGTTACGGACTACTTGGCACAGATACGCAGTATTTT. The J gene is TRBJ2-3, the V gene TRBV6-6, with a tentative D call TRBD2 (6 bases). Germline V lookup: CDR1 MNHNY, CDR2 SVGAGI (reference sequence). This CDR3 has 15 amino acids. V lost 2 bases and J 1 base, leaving 10 bases between the germline ends.

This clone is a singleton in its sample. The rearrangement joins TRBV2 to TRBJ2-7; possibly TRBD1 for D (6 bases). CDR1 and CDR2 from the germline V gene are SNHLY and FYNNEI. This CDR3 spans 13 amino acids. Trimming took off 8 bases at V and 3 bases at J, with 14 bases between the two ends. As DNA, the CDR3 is TGTGCCAGCGATGAGGGCAGGGGCTACGAGCAGTACTTC. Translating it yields CASDEGRGYEQYF.

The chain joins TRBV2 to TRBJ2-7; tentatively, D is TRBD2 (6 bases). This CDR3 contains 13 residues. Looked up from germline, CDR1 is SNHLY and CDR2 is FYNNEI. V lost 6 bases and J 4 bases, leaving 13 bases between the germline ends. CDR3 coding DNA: TGTGCCAGCAGAACCGGGACTGCATACGAGCAGTACTTC. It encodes CASRTGTAYEQYF.

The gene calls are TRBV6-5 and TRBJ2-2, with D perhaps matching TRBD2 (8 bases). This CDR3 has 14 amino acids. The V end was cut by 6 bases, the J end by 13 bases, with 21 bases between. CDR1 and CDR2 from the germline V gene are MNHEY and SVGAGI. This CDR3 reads CASRFPGGGGGLFF. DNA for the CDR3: TGTGCCAGCAGGTTCCCGGGAGGGGGCGGTGGGCTGTTTTTT.

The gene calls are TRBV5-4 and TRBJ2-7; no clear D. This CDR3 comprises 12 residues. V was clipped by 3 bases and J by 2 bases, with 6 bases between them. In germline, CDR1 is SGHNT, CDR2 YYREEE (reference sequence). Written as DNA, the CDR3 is TGTGCCAGCAGCTCCCCAACCTACGAGCAGTACTTC. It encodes CASSSPTYEQYF.

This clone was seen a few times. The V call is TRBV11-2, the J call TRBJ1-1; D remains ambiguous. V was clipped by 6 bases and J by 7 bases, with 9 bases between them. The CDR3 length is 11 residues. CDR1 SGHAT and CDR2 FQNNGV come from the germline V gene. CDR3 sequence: CASRANREAFF. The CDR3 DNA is TGTGCCAGCAGGGCAAACCGTGAAGCTTTCTTT.

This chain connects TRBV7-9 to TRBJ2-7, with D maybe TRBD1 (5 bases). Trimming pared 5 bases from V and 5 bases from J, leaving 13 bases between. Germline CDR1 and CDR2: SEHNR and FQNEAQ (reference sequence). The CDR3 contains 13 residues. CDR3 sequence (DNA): TGTGCCAGCAGCCCGCAGGGAAGTCACGAGCAGTACTTC. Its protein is CASSPQGSHEQYF.

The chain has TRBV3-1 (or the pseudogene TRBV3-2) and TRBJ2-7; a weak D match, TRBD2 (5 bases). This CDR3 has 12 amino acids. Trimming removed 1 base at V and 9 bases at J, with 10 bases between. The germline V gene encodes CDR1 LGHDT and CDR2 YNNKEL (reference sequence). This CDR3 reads CASSQVRGGQYF. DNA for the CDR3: TGTGCCAGCAGCCAAGTCCGGGGTGGGCAGTACTTC.

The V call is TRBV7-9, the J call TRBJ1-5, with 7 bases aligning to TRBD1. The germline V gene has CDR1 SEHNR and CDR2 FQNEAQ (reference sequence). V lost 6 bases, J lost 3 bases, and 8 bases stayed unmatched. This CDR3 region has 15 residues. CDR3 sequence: CASSHSDRVNQPQHF. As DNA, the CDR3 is TGTGCCAGCAGTCACTCTGACAGGGTCAATCAGCCCCAGCATTTT. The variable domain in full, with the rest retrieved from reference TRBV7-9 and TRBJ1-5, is DTGVSQNPRHKITKRGQNVTFRCDPISEHNRLYWYRQTLGQGPEFLTYFQNEAQLEKSRLLSDRFSAERPKGSFSTLEIQRTEQGDSAMYLCASSHSDRVNQPQHFGDGTRLSIL.

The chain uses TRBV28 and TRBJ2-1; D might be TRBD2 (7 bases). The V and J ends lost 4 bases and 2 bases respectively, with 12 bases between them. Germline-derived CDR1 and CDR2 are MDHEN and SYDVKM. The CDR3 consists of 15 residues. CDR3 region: CASSSLRGPYNEQFF. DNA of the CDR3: TGTGCCAGCAGTTCCCTGCGGGGGCCCTACAATGAGCAGTTCTTC.

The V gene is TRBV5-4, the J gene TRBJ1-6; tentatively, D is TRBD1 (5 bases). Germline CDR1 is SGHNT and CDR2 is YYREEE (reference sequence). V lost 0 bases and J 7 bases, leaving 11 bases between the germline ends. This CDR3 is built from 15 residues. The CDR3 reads CASSLGGNQNSPLHF. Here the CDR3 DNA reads TGTGCCAGCAGCTTGGGGGGCAATCAGAATTCACCCCTCCACTTT.

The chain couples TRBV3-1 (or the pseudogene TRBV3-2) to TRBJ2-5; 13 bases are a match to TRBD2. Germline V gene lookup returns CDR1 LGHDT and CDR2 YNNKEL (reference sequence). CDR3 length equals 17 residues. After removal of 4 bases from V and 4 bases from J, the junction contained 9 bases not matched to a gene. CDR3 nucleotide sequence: TGTGCCAGCAGCCTACTAGCGGGGGGGCCTTCGGGAGAGACCCAGTACTTC. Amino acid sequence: CASSLLAGGPSGETQYF.

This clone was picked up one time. CDR3: CASSPPSAGDGEQYF. The CDR3 DNA reads TGTGCCAGCTCACCACCTTCGGCAGGGGATGGGGAGCAGTACTTC. J is TRBJ2-7 and V is TRBV18; TRBD1 is a possible D gene (6 bases). V was trimmed by 0 bases and J by 7 bases, leaving 16 bases between them. Germline loops: CDR1 KGHSH, CDR2 LQKENI. The CDR3 contains 15 residues.

The CDR3 here is CASSLPGGVGYTF. The CDR3 coding sequence is TGTGCCAGCAGCTTACCCGGGGGAGTCGGCTACACCTTC. The J gene is TRBJ1-2, the V gene TRBV7-2; possible D gene TRBD1, 5 bases. V lost 2 bases to trimming and J lost 8 bases, with 12 bases between them. The CDR3 length is 13 residues. Germline V gene sequence: CDR1 SGHTA, CDR2 FQGNSA.

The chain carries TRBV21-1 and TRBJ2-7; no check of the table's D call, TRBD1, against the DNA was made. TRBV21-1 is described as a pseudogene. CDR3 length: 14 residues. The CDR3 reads CASSRGQSSYEQYF. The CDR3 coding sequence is TGTGCCAGCAGCCGCGGACAGAGCTCCTACGAGCAGTACTTC.

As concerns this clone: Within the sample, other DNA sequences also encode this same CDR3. The CDR3 DNA sequence: TGTGCCAGCAGTTACAGGGGAACCAACACTGAAGCTTTCTTT. It specifies CASSYRGTNTEAFF. J is TRBJ1-1 and V is TRBV6-5; tentatively, D is TRBD1 (5 bases). The ends were cut back, 2 bases at V and 2 bases at J, with 9 bases in the middle. From germline, CDR1 is MNHEY and CDR2 SVGAGI. CDR3 size: 14 residues.

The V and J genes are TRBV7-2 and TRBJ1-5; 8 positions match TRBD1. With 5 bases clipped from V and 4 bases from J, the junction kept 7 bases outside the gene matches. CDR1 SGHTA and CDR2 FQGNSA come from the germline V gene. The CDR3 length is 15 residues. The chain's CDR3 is CASSQGQGVNQPQHF. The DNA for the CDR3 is TGTGCCAGCAGCCAAGGACAGGGTGTAAATCAGCCCCAGCATTTT.

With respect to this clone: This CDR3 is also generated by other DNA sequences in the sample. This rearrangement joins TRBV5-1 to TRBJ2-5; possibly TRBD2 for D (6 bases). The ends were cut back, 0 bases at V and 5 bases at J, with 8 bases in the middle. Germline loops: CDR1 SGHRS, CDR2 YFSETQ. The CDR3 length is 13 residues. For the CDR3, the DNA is TGCGCCAGCAGCTTGGGACTAGGGGAGACCCAGTACTTC. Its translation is CASSLGLGETQYF.

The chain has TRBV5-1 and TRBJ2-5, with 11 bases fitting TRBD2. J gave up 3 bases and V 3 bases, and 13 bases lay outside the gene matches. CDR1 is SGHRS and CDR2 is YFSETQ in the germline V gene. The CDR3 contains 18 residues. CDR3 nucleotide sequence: TGCGCCAGCAGCTCCAGACTAGCGGGGTATACCACTAAAGAGACCCAGTACTTC. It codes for CASSSRLAGYTTKETQYF.

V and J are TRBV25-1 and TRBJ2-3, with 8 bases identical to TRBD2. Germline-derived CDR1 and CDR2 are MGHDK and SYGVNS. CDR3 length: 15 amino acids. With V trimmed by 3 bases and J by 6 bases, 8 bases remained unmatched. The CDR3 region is CASSDYTTGGDTQYF. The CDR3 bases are TGTGCCAGCAGTGACTATACCACGGGGGGGGATACGCAGTATTTT.

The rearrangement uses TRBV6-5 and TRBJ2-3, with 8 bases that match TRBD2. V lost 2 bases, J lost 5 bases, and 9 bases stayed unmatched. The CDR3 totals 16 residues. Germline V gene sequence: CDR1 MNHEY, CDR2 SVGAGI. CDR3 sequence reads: CASSYSFSGGQDTQYF. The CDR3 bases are TGTGCCAGCAGTTACAGTTTTTCGGGGGGGCAAGATACGCAGTATTTT.

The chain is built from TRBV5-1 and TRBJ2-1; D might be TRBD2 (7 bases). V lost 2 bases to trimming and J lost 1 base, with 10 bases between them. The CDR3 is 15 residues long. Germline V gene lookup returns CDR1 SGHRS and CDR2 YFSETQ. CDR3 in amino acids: CASSLEGGSYNEQFF. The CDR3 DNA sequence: TGCGCCAGCAGCTTAGAGGGGGGGTCCTACAATGAGCAGTTCTTC.

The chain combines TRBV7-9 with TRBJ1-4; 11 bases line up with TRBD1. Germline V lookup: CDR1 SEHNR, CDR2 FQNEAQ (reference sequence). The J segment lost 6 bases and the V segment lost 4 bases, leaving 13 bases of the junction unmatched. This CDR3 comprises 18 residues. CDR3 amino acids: CASSSPPGQGGFDEKLFF. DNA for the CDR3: TGTGCCAGCAGCTCCCCACCGGGACAGGGGGGATTTGATGAAAAACTGTTTTTT. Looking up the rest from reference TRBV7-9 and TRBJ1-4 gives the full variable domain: DTGVSQNPRHKITKRGQNVTFRCDPISEHNRLYWYRQTLGQGPEFLTYFQNEAQLEKSRLLSDRFSAERPKGSFSTLEIQRTEQGDSAMYLCASSSPPGQGGFDEKLFFGSGTQLSVL.

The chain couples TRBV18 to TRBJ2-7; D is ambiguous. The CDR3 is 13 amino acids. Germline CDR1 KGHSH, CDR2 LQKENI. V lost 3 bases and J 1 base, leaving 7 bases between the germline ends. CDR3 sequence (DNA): TGTGCCAGCTCACCCAGTTTATCCTACGAGCAGTACTTC. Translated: CASSPSLSYEQYF.

This CDR3 reads CASSVIRQGNTEAFF. In DNA, the CDR3 is TGTGCCAGCAGCGTGATTCGACAGGGTAACACTGAAGCTTTCTTT. The chain combines TRBV9 with TRBJ1-1; TRBD1 aligns across 7 bases. The CDR3 has 15 residues. V dropped 2 bases and J dropped 2; count of bases not matched to a gene: 6. Germline V lookup: CDR1 SGDLS, CDR2 YYNGEE.

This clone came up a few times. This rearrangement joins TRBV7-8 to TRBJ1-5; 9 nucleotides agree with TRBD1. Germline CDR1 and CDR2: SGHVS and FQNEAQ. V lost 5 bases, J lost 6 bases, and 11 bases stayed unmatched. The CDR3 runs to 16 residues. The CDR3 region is CASSPTTGGVGQPQHF. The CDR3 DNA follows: TGTGCCAGCAGCCCCACTACAGGGGGCGTCGGTCAGCCCCAGCATTTT.

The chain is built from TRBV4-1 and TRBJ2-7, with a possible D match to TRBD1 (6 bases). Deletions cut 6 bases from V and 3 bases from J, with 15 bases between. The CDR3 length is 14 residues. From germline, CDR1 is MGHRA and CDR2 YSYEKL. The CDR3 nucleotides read TGCGCCAGCAGTCGAGAGAGGGGGAACTACGAGCAGTACTTC. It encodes CASSRERGNYEQYF.

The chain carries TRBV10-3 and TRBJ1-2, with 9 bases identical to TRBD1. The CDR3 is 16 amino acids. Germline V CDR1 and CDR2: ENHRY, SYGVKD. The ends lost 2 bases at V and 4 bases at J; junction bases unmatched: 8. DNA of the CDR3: TGTGCCATCAGTGAGCAGACAGGGGGAAGAGGCTATGGCTACACCTTC. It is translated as CAISEQTGGRGYGYTF.

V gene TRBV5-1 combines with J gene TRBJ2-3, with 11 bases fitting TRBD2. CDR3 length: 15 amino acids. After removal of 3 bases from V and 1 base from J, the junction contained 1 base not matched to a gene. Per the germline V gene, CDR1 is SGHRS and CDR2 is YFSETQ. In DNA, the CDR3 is TGCGCCAGCAGCTGGGGACTAGCGGGCACAGATACGCAGTATTTT. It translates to CASSWGLAGTDTQYF.

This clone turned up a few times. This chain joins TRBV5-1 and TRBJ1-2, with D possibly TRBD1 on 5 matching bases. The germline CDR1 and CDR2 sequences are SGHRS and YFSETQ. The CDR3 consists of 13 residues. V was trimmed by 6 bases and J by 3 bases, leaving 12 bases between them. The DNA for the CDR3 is TGCGCCAGCATAACAGACAGATACTATGGCTACACCTTC. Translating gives CASITDRYYGYTF.

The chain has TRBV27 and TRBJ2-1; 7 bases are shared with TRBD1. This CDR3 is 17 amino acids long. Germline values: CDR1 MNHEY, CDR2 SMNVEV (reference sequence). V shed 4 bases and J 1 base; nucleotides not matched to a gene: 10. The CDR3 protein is CASSSPGQAQSYNEQFF. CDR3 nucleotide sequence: TGTGCCAGCAGTTCACCCGGACAGGCCCAATCCTACAATGAGCAGTTCTTC.